This T cell receptor beta chain was observed in a study of T cell responses to AZD1222 COVID-19 vaccine. Study results and caveats: The study identified only a handful of AZD1222 recipients as seropositive at baseline. At 160-218 and 743-854, vaccine-associated CD4 TCRs were dominant, and they spanned spike. Donors skewed white British and female; clonal diversity was possibly underestimated.

Worth noting for this clone: Antigen: not known.

This CDR3 has 15 residues. In germline, CDR1 is MNHEY, CDR2 SMNVEV (reference sequence). V was shortened by 4 bases and J by 2 bases, with 15 bases between the two germline ends. Repertoires were generated with immunoSEQ multiplex PCR, while TCRdb's copy carries only in-frame clones and drops some. The repertoire holds about 93,000 clones, with about 86% as singletons. The clonotype was recovered from an adult in good health. The specimen was peripheral blood, collected on day 0 of AZD1222 vaccination. This rearrangement joins TRBV27 to TRBJ2-7, with D unclear. This CDR3 is CASSWRSTAPYEQYF. CDR3 in DNA: TGTGCCAGCAGTTGGAGATCGACGGCGCCCTACGAGCAGTACTTC.